The 25 T cell receptor beta chains in this list originate from one sample, sequenced in a study of low-dose radiotherapy and immunotherapy resistance in tumors. Time point here: before trial treatment. First-strand cDNA used TRAV- and TRBV-specific primers, covering alpha and beta chains. The authors amplified TCRs for about 20 PCR cycles with a constant-region primer and a V-primer adapter. A single record per CDR3 protein comes from TCRdb applying MiXCR to the reads. The table includes 85,000 to 100,000 distinct CDR3 sequences, more than 7.5% detected once. The sample consisted of PBMCs, taken before treatment. The source of these receptors is a male donor with prostate cancer.

This clonotype was recorded at least ten times. The gene calls are TRBV19 and TRBJ2-7; D is undetermined. Germline-derived CDR1 and CDR2 are LNHDA and SQIVND (reference sequence). The germline V and J ends were trimmed by 8 bases and 2 bases, with 13 bases remaining between them. This CDR3 contains 13 residues. The CDR3 DNA reads TGTGCCAGTGGGGTTGCGGAGACCTACGAGCAGTACTTC. Translating gives CASGVAETYEQYF. The variable domain in full, completed from reference TRBV19 and TRBJ2-7, reads DGGITQSPKYLFRKEGQNVTLSCEQNLNHDAMYWYRQDPGQGLRLIYYSQIVNDFQKGDIAEGYSVSREKKESFPLTVTSAQKNPTAFYLCASGVAETYEQYFGPGTRLTVT.

This clonotype was seen many times. This chain uses TRBV28 with TRBJ1-2; D not resolved. Germline CDR1 MDHEN, CDR2 SYDVKM. The ends were cut back, 4 bases at V and 8 bases at J, with 8 bases in the middle. The CDR3 loop spans 11 amino acids. The CDR3 protein is CASSYIDGYTF. As DNA, the CDR3 is TGTGCCAGCAGTTACATCGACGGCTACACCTTC.

This clonotype was counted ten times or more. The J gene is TRBJ1-1, the V gene TRBV5-1, with D maybe TRBD1 (5 bases). Germline-derived CDR1 and CDR2 are SGHRS and YFSETQ. V lost 0 bases to trimming and J lost 7 bases, with 16 bases between them. The CDR3 is made up of 15 amino acids. CDR3 sequence reads: CASSLGGYGVDEAFF. The DNA for the CDR3 is TGCGCCAGCAGCTTGGGGGGGTACGGGGTGGATGAAGCTTTCTTT.

This clonotype has just a few counts. V is TRBV27 and J is TRBJ2-1; D possibly corresponds to TRBD2 (6 bases). The V gene lost 4 bases and the J gene lost 7 bases, with 17 bases spanning the gap. Germline V gene sequence: CDR1 MNHEY, CDR2 SMNVEV (reference sequence). The length of the CDR3 is 15 residues. CDR3 DNA sequence: TGTGCCAGCAGTTCCTGGGGGGAATCGGGAAATGAGCAGTTCTTC. Its protein is CASSSWGESGNEQFF.

This clonotype was observed many times. The chain has TRBV30 and TRBJ2-7; D possibly corresponds to TRBD1 (6 bases). The CDR3 sequence is 13 residues long. CDR1 GTSNPN and CDR2 SVGIG come from the germline V gene (reference sequence). V gave up 2 bases and J gave up 6 bases, with 14 bases separating them. In nucleotides, the CDR3 is TGTGCCTGGAGTTTAACAGGGATGGGCGAGCAGTACTTC. Protein product: CAWSLTGMGEQYF. The whole variable domain, remainder taken from reference TRBV30 and TRBJ2-7, is SQTIHQWPATLVQPVGSPLSLECTVEGTSNPNLYWYRQAAGRGLQLLFYSVGIGQISSEVPQNLSASRPQDRQFILSSKKLLLSDSGFYLCAWSLTGMGEQYFGPGTRLTVT.

This clonotype was picked up many times. This rearrangement joins TRBV2 to TRBJ2-1; 8 positions agree with TRBD2. The germline V gene encodes CDR1 SNHLY and CDR2 FYNNEI. Trimming took 7 bases from V and 8 from J; bases not matched to a gene: 10. The CDR3 runs 14 residues. This CDR3 is CASTGGVSPHEQFF. The CDR3 DNA is TGTGCCAGCACCGGGGGGGTGAGCCCACATGAGCAGTTCTTC. Full variable domain (missing parts from reference TRBV2 and TRBJ2-1): EPEVTQTPSHQVTQMGQEVILRCVPISNHLYFYWYRQILGQKVEFLVSFYNNEISEKSEIFDDQFSVERPDGSNFTLKIRSTKLEDSAMYFCASTGGVSPHEQFFGPGTRLTVL.

This clonotype has a count of ten or more. The chain has TRBV28 and TRBJ1-2; D uncertain. Between the trimmed V and J ends, which lost 3 bases and 4 bases, there was a span of 9 bases. Germline loops: CDR1 MDHEN, CDR2 SYDVKM. This CDR3 contains 13 residues. CDR3 nucleotides: TGTGCCAGCAGTTTTTCGGCAGTCTATGGCTACACCTTC. It yields the protein CASSFSAVYGYTF.

Comments on this clonotype: It may be a read error: a sequence one base away is much more abundant. The J gene is TRBJ2-7, the V gene TRBV7-2; no reliable D call. Germline loops: CDR1 SGHTA, CDR2 FQGNSA. The CDR3 is 12 residues long. Trimming left V 8 bases short and J 5 bases short, with 13 bases between. CDR3 amino acids: CASGSESNEQYF. CDR3 coding DNA: TGTGCCAGCGGCAGCGAATCCAACGAGCAGTACTTC.

At least ten counts were recorded for this clonotype. The gene calls are TRBV7-2 and TRBJ2-3, with D tentatively TRBD1 (5 bases). Trimming stripped 3 bases from V and 2 bases from J, with 12 bases between. This CDR3 has 15 amino acids. CDR1 and CDR2 from the germline V gene are SGHTA and FQGNSA. CDR3 DNA: TGTGCCAGCAGCTTTTCACAGGCCAACACAGATACGCAGTATTTT. Protein: CASSFSQANTDTQYF.

This clonotype was observed at least ten times. The CDR3 is CSASLQWGVGHEAFF. The CDR3 DNA reads TGCAGTGCTAGCTTGCAATGGGGTGTCGGTCATGAAGCTTTCTTT. The chain joins TRBV20-1 to TRBJ1-1; the D is unclear. The CDR3 contains 15 residues. CDR1 DFQATT and CDR2 SNEGSKA come from the germline V gene (reference sequence). Trimming stripped 3 bases from V and 7 bases from J, with 21 bases between.

This clonotype was seen only a few times. The chain is built from TRBV5-1 and TRBJ1-1; D ambiguous. V lost 0 bases and J 0 bases, leaving 15 bases between the germline ends. Germline V CDR1 and CDR2: SGHRS, YFSETQ. There are 17 residues in the CDR3. For the CDR3, the DNA is TGCGCCAGCAGCTTGGCGGCCAGAAGTGGCGTGAACACTGAAGCTTTCTTT. This codes for CASSLAARSGVNTEAFF.

The sample holds many counts of this clonotype. The V gene is TRBV28, the J gene TRBJ2-7, with 7 bases that match TRBD1. The V segment lost 5 bases and the J segment 2 bases; nucleotides outside the gene matches: 9. The CDR3 consists of 15 residues. Germline loops: CDR1 MDHEN, CDR2 SYDVKM. The CDR3 coding sequence is TGTGCCAGCAGTAGCCCGGGACAGATCCCCTACGAGCAGTACTTC. It specifies CASSSPGQIPYEQYF.

This clonotype was recorded many times. The chain recombines TRBV30 with TRBJ2-4; D not certain. CDR1 GTSNPN and CDR2 SVGIG come from the germline V gene (reference sequence). V was clipped by 5 bases and J by 4 bases, with 12 bases between them. The CDR3 runs to 13 residues. For the CDR3, the DNA is TGTGCCTGGCTAGACTGGAATAAAAACATTCAGTACTTC. Its translation is CAWLDWNKNIQYF.

This clonotype was seen at least ten times. The CDR3, as DNA: TGTGCCAGCAGCCGGGGACTGACCACAGATACGCAGTATTTT. It is translated as CASSRGLTTDTQYF. The rearrangement links TRBV7-2 to TRBJ2-3, with D possibly matching TRBD2 (6 bases). The length of the CDR3 is 14 residues. V lost 5 bases and J lost 2, with 11 bases in between. CDR1 SGHTA and CDR2 FQGNSA come from the germline V gene.

This clonotype appeared many times. CDR3 amino acids: CASSHLLGGNEQYF. The CDR3 bases are TGTGCCAGCAGCCATCTGTTAGGGGGTAACGAGCAGTACTTC. The chain links TRBV14 to TRBJ2-7; tentatively, D is TRBD1 (6 bases). Trimming shortened V by 3 bases and J by 5 bases, and 14 bases separated the two germline ends. The germline gives CDR1 SGHDN, CDR2 FVKESK. The CDR3 sequence is 14 residues long. The whole variable domain, filled in from reference TRBV14 and TRBJ2-7, reads EAGVTQFPSHSVIEKGQTVTLRCDPISGHDNLYWYRRVMGKEIKFLLHFVKESKQDESGMPNNRFLAERTGGTYSTLKVQPAELEDSGVYFCASSHLLGGNEQYFGPGTRLTVT.

In its sample, this clonotype was seen many times. The rearrangement links TRBV10-3 to TRBJ1-2; D possibly corresponds to TRBD1 (5 bases). The CDR3 totals 15 residues. Germline values: CDR1 ENHRY, CDR2 SYGVKD. V lost 0 bases and J 4 bases, leaving 12 bases between the germline ends. In DNA, the CDR3 is TGTGCCATCAGTGAGTCGGCAGGGCTGGGCTATGGCTACACCTTC. It translates to CAISESAGLGYGYTF.

This clonotype showed up many times. V and J are TRBV29-1 and TRBJ2-7, with TRBD2 matching over 7 bases. Germline values: CDR1 SQVTM, CDR2 ANQGSEA. The CDR3 has 13 residues. V gave up 3 bases and J gave up 0 bases; unmatched junction bases: 2. The CDR3 loop is CSVDGGSSYEQYF. CDR3 DNA: TGCAGCGTTGACGGGGGGAGCTCCTACGAGCAGTACTTC.

This clonotype was observed many times. The gene calls are TRBV7-6 and TRBJ2-7; perhaps TRBD2 as D (6 bases). The germline V gene encodes CDR1 SGHVS and CDR2 FNYEAQ. This CDR3 spans 15 amino acids. The V end lost 1 base, the J end lost 0 bases, and 10 bases lay between the germline ends. The CDR3 protein is CASSLVHGSSYEQYF. In DNA, the CDR3 is TGTGCCAGCAGCTTAGTGCACGGGAGCTCCTACGAGCAGTACTTC.

This clonotype was seen once. The limits of the CDR3 on the DNA are not certain, so only TCRdb's listed CDR3 is given. The chain carries TRBV5-1 and TRBJ1-1. The germline gives CDR1 SGHRS, CDR2 YFSETQ. Including both end residues, the CDR3 is 24 amino acids long. The CDR3 loop reads CASTNQTSMYLCASTVQRNTEAFF.

This clonotype was seen many times. The chain has TRBV30 and TRBJ1-1; possibly TRBD1 for D (5 bases). Between the trimmed V and J ends, which lost 6 bases and 1 base, there was a span of 12 bases. The CDR3 has 13 residues. The germline gives CDR1 GTSNPN, CDR2 SVGIG (reference sequence). The CDR3 DNA reads TGTGCCTGCACCGGGACGGCGAACACTGAAGCTTTCTTT. The encoded protein is CACTGTANTEAFF.

This clonotype was detected many times. The genes are TRBV29-1 and TRBJ2-1; D is ambiguous. Trimming pared 3 bases from V and 4 bases from J, leaving 10 bases between. The CDR3 loop spans 13 amino acids. The germline V gene encodes CDR1 SQVTM and CDR2 ANQGSEA. DNA of the CDR3: TGCAGCGTTGATGAGCAGAGTTACAATGAGCAGTTCTTC. Translation gives CSVDEQSYNEQFF.

This clonotype was counted many times. This sequence joins TRBV3-1 and TRBJ2-5; TRBD1 aligns across 7 bases. The CDR3 sequence is 13 residues long. J lost 1 base, V lost 8 bases, and 4 bases had no gene match. Per germline, CDR1 LGHDT and CDR2 YNNKEL (reference sequence). The DNA for the CDR3 is TGTGCCAGCGCCGCAGGGGGCCAAGAGACCCAGTACTTC. This codes for CASAAGGQETQYF.

This clonotype was seen ten or more times. This rearrangement joins TRBV14 to TRBJ1-1; D is perhaps TRBD1 (6 bases). CDR3 size: 15 residues. The V gene's germline CDR1 is SGHDN and CDR2 FVKESK. Trimming removed 1 base at V and 4 bases at J, with 13 bases between. DNA for the CDR3: TGTGCCAGCAGCCAAGTCGGGGGGGCGCTCACTGAAGCTTTCTTT. This encodes CASSQVGGALTEAFF.

This clonotype was counted at least ten times. This chain links TRBV4-2 with TRBJ1-5; D might be TRBD1 (6 bases). This CDR3 comprises 15 residues. Trimming cost V 3 bases and J 2 bases, with 11 bases left between them. Per the germline V gene, CDR1 is LGHNA and CDR2 is YNFKEQ. DNA of the CDR3: TGTGCCAGCAGCCAGTCCGAGGGGGGCAATCAGCCCCAGCATTTT. Its translation is CASSQSEGGNQPQHF.

The chain uses TRBV9 and TRBJ2-1; a possible D gene is TRBD2 (6 bases). The CDR3 extends over 13 amino acids. The germline V gene has CDR1 SGDLS and CDR2 YYNGEE. V lost 3 bases, J lost 7 bases, and 11 bases lay in between. This CDR3 reads CASSDPGLNEQFF. Here the CDR3 DNA reads TGTGCCAGCAGCGACCCAGGACTAAATGAGCAGTTCTTC.